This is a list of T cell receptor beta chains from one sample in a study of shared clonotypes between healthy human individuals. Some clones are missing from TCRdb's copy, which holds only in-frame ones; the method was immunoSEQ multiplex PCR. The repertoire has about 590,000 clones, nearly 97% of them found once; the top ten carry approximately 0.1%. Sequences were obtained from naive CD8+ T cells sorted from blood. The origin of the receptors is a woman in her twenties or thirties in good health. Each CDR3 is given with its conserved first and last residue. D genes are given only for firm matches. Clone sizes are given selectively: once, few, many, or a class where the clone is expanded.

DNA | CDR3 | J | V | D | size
TGTGCCAGCAGCATCCGGGACAGAAAAAGCTCCTACAATGAGCAGTTCTTC | CASSIRDRKSSYNEQFF | TRBJ2-1 | TRBV11-2 | TRBD1 | once
TGCGCCAGCATCAACCACAGGGGAGCCAAAAACATTCAGTACTTC | CASINHRGAKNIQYF | TRBJ2-4 | TRBV23-1 | TRBD1 | -
TGCGCCAGCAGCTTGGACCGACCGACCTACGAGCAGTACTTC | CASSLDRPTYEQYF | TRBJ2-7 | TRBV5-1 | - | -
TGTGCCAGCAGTCCATCTAGCGGGGAAGCGGGAAATGAGCAGTTCTTC | CASSPSSGEAGNEQFF | TRBJ2-1 | TRBV27 | TRBD2 | -
TGTGCCAGCAGCTTCAAAGCGGGAGACCTAGGAGAGCAGTACTTC | CASSFKAGDLGEQYF | TRBJ2-7 | TRBV5-6 | TRBD2 | -
TGTGCCACCAGCAGTATAAGCGGCACTTCCTACAATGAGCAGTTCTTC | CATSSISGTSYNEQFF | TRBJ2-1 | TRBV15 | - | -
TGCGCCAGCAGCCCAGCAGGAGGCTCGGGCGAGCAGTACTTC | CASSPAGGSGEQYF | TRBJ2-7 | TRBV4-1 | - | -
TGTGCCAGCGCAATAGGCAATGAGCAGTTCTTC | CASAIGNEQFF | TRBJ2-1 | TRBV6-1 | - | -
TGTGCCAGCAGCGGAACCGGGGAGCTGTTTTTT | CASSGTGELFF | TRBJ2-2 | TRBV9 | - | few
TGTGCCAGCAGCTGGGGGACTGGACCCCTCGGTCAAGAGACCCAGTACTTC | CASSWGTGPLGQETQYF | TRBJ2-5 | TRBV9 | - | -
TGTGCCAGCAGCTATAACCAGGGTCGGAACACTGAAGCTTTCTTT | CASSYNQGRNTEAFF | TRBJ1-1 | TRBV7-6 | - | -
TGTGCCAGCAGCGAGGGAAAGGGGAACTCCCAATACAATGAGCAGTTCTTC | CASSEGKGNSQYNEQFF | TRBJ2-1 | TRBV11-2 | - | -
TGTGCCAGCAGTCCCGCGGGGGGGAATGAGCAGTTCTTC | CASSPAGGNEQFF | TRBJ2-1 | TRBV27 | TRBD2 | -
TGCGCCAGCAGTGAGACCGGGGGAAGCACTGAAGCTTTCTTT | CASSETGGSTEAFF | TRBJ1-1 | TRBV10-1 | - | -
TGTGCCACCAGCACAAGACAGGGGGCCAGGAACACTGAAGCTTTCTTT | CATSTRQGARNTEAFF | TRBJ1-1 | TRBV15 | TRBD1 | -
TGTGCCAGTAGACGGACAGGGGGATACACCGGGGAGCTGTTTTTT | CASRRTGGYTGELFF | TRBJ2-2 | TRBV19 | TRBD1 | -
TGTGCCAGCAGCGGCACGGCGAACACTGAAGCTTTCTTT | CASSGTANTEAFF | TRBJ1-1 | TRBV5-4 | - | -
TGTGCCAGCAGCTTAGGAACGACCGTAAATCAGCCCCAGCATTTT | CASSLGTTVNQPQHF | TRBJ1-5 | TRBV7-9 | - | -
TGTGCCAGCAGCCAAGAAGATAGCGGAACCTACGAGCAGTACTTC | CASSQEDSGTYEQYF | TRBJ2-7 | TRBV4-2 | - | -
TGTGCCAGCAGTTTTGGGGGGGCCGGGGAGCTGTTTTTT | CASSFGGAGELFF | TRBJ2-2 | TRBV28 | TRBD2 | -
TGTGCCAGCAGCCATTTTTATGGGGCGGGCTACGAGCAGTACTTC | CASSHFYGAGYEQYF | TRBJ2-7 | TRBV11-3 | - | -
TGTGCCAGCGGTTCTGGCCTAAGCAATCAGCCCCAGCATTTT | CASGSGLSNQPQHF | TRBJ1-5 | TRBV9 | - | once
TGTGCCAGCAGCTTTGCAGGGCGGGGGACCTGGGACGAGCAGTACTTC | CASSFAGRGTWDEQYF | TRBJ2-7 | TRBV7-9 | TRBD2 | -
TGTGCCAGCAGCACTCTGGGGAGTTCGGGGGCGGATGGCTACACCTTC | CASSTLGSSGADGYTF | TRBJ1-2 | TRBV7-9 | - | -
TGTGCCACCCGGACTTCAAACTCCTACGAGCAGTACTTC | CATRTSNSYEQYF | TRBJ2-7 | TRBV6-6 | - | -
TGTGCCAGCAGTCCATCAGCGGGAGAGGTCACCGGGGAGCTGTTTTTT | CASSPSAGEVTGELFF | TRBJ2-2 | TRBV27 | TRBD2 | -
TGTGCCAGCAGCCCAAGCGGGTACGAGCAGTACTTC | CASSPSGYEQYF | TRBJ2-7 | TRBV6-5 | - | once
TGTGCCAGCAGTCGGGGTAGCGGGAGGAAAAATGAGCAGTTCTTC | CASSRGSGRKNEQFF | TRBJ2-1 | TRBV27 | TRBD2 | -
TGTGCCAGCAGCTTGCCAGGGGCGGGCTCCTACGAGCAGTACTTC | CASSLPGAGSYEQYF | TRBJ2-7 | TRBV11-2 | - | once
TGCGCCAGCAGCTTGTCGTATTATGAGCAGTTCTTC | CASSLSYYEQFF | TRBJ2-1 | TRBV5-1 | - | -
TGTGCCAGCAGCTTAGTCGGGGTCAGGACAGACGAGCAGTACTTC | CASSLVGVRTDEQYF | TRBJ2-7 | TRBV7-9 | - | once
TGTGCCAGCAGCTTCACTGGGCGAGTGGTTGGTTCCAATGAGCAGTTCTTC | CASSFTGRVVGSNEQFF | TRBJ2-1 | TRBV11-2 | - | -
TGTGCCAGCAGTCTCTGGGCACTCCCGGCGGAGCTGTTTTTT | CASSLWALPAELFF | TRBJ2-2 | TRBV6-6 | - | -
TGTGCCTGGAGGATACGGGGTTTGGCTGAAGCTTTCTTT | CAWRIRGLAEAFF | TRBJ1-1 | TRBV30 | - | few
TGTGCCAGCAGCCCTCCGGGACAGGGGCGGGAGACCCAGTACTTC | CASSPPGQGRETQYF | TRBJ2-5 | TRBV25-1 | TRBD1 | -
TGTGCCAGCAGCGAAAAAGGGACGTTGTACAATGAGCAGTTCTTC | CASSEKGTLYNEQFF | TRBJ2-1 | TRBV13 | - | -
TGTGCCAGCAGTATTGGGGACAATTACAATGAGCAGTTCTTC | CASSIGDNYNEQFF | TRBJ2-1 | TRBV9 | - | -
TGTGCCAGCAGCTCCTCCGGGACAGCCCAAGAGACCCAGTACTTC | CASSSSGTAQETQYF | TRBJ2-5 | TRBV9 | TRBD1 | -
TGTGCCAGTAGTGCGGGAAAGTATGGCTACACCTTC | CASSAGKYGYTF | TRBJ1-2 | TRBV19 | - | -
TGCAGCGTCGGGGAACTTTCGCAGCCCCAGCATTTT | CSVGELSQPQHF | TRBJ1-5 | TRBV29-1 | - | -
TGTGCCAGCAGAGAGGGACAGGGAGTATCCAATGAGCAGTTCTTC | CASREGQGVSNEQFF | TRBJ2-1 | TRBV6-5 | TRBD1 | -